This TCR beta chain was sequenced during a study of untreated major depressive disorder. Using immunoSEQ multiplex PCR, the repertoire was profiled, and TCRdb retains in-frame clones only, with some absent. The table lists 15,000 to 20,000 clones, more than 90% of them singletons. Findings and caveats of the study: CD4+ T cells from depressed patients used TRBV05-01 (Vbeta 5.1) more often than controls.

V lost 4 bases to trimming and J lost 0 bases; unmatched junction nucleotides: 4. The length of the CDR3 is 15 residues. Per the germline V gene, CDR1 is GTSNPN and CDR2 is SVGIG (reference sequence). With respect to this clone: The antigen remains unidentified.

What was sequenced was CD4+ T cells from PBMCs. The receptor comes from a woman aged 40 to 49 with major depressive disorder. The chain has TRBV30 and TRBJ1-5; 9 bases are shared with TRBD1. In nucleotides, the CDR3 is TGTGCCTGGACGGGACAGGGCAATAGCAATCAGCCCCAGCATTTT. Its translation: CAWTGQGNSNQPQHF.